This TCR beta chain stems from a study of T cell responses to AZD1222 COVID-19 vaccine. Points from the study as a whole: Possibly, clonal diversity was underestimated; donors were largely white British and included more females. The study sampled repertoires only after the peak T cell response. Spike-specific TCRs gained breadth and depth after people received two AZD1222 doses. As reported, nearly half of all spike-specific TCRs target variant regions that are unmutated.

This CDR3 has 14 amino acids. Deletions cut 0 bases from V and 7 bases from J, with 12 bases between. CDR1 SGHVS and CDR2 FNYEAQ come from the germline V gene. Of note for this clone: As yet, its antigen is unknown.

Assay: immunoSEQ multiplex PCR; the TCRdb copy retains only in-frame clones and omits some. The sample records approximately 160,000 clones, 90% being singletons. The chain combines TRBV7-6 with TRBJ2-5; D gene unclear. The specimen was peripheral blood, collected on day 0 of AZD1222 vaccination. This TCR came from an adult in good health. The CDR3 nucleotides read TGTGCCAGCAGCTTAGCTCCTTCCACGGGGACCCAGTACTTC. The encoded protein is CASSLAPSTGTQYF. The entire variable domain, with the rest obtained from reference TRBV7-6 and TRBJ2-5, is as follows: GAGVSQSPRYKVTKRGQDVALRCDPISGHVSLYWYRQALGQGPEFLTYFNYEAQQDKSGLPNDRFSAERPEGSISTLTIQRTEQRDSAMYRCASSLAPSTGTQYFGPGTRLLVL.